This is a list of T cell receptor beta chains from one sample in a study of T-cell memory formation after mild COVID-19. In TCRdb, the 5' RACE reads were re-called with MiXCR into one record per CDR3 protein. Among a few hundred thousand distinct CDR3 sequences listed, 15% to 20% were seen once. Material: PBMCs or a T cell subset sorted from them (not recorded which). These receptors all stem from a young man who had mild COVID-19 (a few samples of this study predate the infection). Cell type and time point are not known. Both conserved end residues are part of each CDR3. Fields, in order: V gene, clone size, D gene, J gene, CDR3 protein, CDR3 DNA. The D gene is left open where the match is weak. Clone size appears in some rows only: once, few, many, or a class for an expanded clone.

TRBV9	many	-	TRBJ1-1	CASSSRGGSEAFF	TGTGCCAGCAGCTCCCGGGGGGGGTCTGAAGCTTTCTTT
TRBV6-2/TRBV6-3	-	-	TRBJ2-7	CASSYGQGTYEQYF	TGTGCCAGCAGTTACGGGCAGGGAACCTACGAGCAGTACTTC
TRBV30	few	-	TRBJ1-1	CARGGFNTEAFF	TGTGCCCGGGGGGGTTTTAACACTGAAGCTTTCTTT
TRBV30	-	TRBD1	TRBJ1-4	CAWGDDRAGEKLFF	TGTGCCTGGGGAGATGACAGGGCTGGAGAAAAACTGTTTTTT
TRBV7-6	few	-	TRBJ2-4	CASSLGGSKNIQYF	TGTGCCAGCAGCTTAGGGGGGTCCAAAAACATTCAGTACTTC
TRBV7-2	-	TRBD2	TRBJ2-5	CASSFSPPGLAEPAYF	TGTGCCAGCAGTTTTTCCCCTCCGGGACTAGCGGAGCCGGCGTACTTC
TRBV20-1	few	TRBD2	TRBJ2-5	CSASTSGEETQYF	TGCAGTGCTAGTACTAGCGGGGAAGAGACCCAGTACTTC
TRBV4-1	-	TRBD1	TRBJ1-3	CASSQGDRIYSGNTIYF	TGCGCCAGCAGCCAAGGGGACAGGATCTACTCTGGAAACACCATATATTTT
TRBV5-1	-	-	TRBJ1-1	CASSGGMRPNTEAFF	TGCGCCAGCAGCGGGGGGATGAGACCGAACACTGAAGCTTTCTTT
TRBV7-3	-	-	TRBJ2-3	CASSRRTSDSFTDTQYF	TGTGCCAGCAGCCGAAGAACCTCGGACAGTTTCACAGATACGCAGTATTTT
TRBV7-8	-	-	TRBJ1-2	CASSLRDANYGYTF	TGTGCCAGCAGCTTACGGGACGCTAACTATGGCTACACCTTC
TRBV18	few	TRBD1	TRBJ2-7	CASSPPGTVDEQYF	TGTGCCAGCTCACCTCCCGGGACAGTGGACGAGCAGTACTTC
TRBV4-1	few	-	TRBJ1-6	CASSQVRRVSYNSPLHF	TGCGCCAGCAGCCAAGTACGGAGAGTCTCCTATAATTCACCCCTCCACTTT
TRBV6-5	-	-	TRBJ2-1	CASSYQGLGNEQFF	TGTGCCAGCAGTTACCAGGGGTTAGGCAATGAGCAGTTCTTC
TRBV6-2/TRBV6-3	few	-	TRBJ1-5	CASSYSSANQPQHF	TGTGCCAGCAGTTACTCGAGTGCGAATCAGCCCCAGCATTTT
TRBV6-5	few	TRBD1	TRBJ2-7	CASRDRGPYEQYF	TGTGCCAGCCGGGACAGGGGACCCTACGAGCAGTACTTC
TRBV7-9	few	-	TRBJ1-1	CASSPLRDANTEAFF	TGTGCCAGCAGCCCACTTCGGGACGCCAACACTGAAGCTTTCTTT
TRBV7-3	few	TRBD2	TRBJ2-3	CASSRGADDTQYF	TGTGCCAGCTCGCGGGGGGCCGACGATACGCAGTATTTT
TRBV5-1	few	-	TRBJ2-1	CASREGGAAVEQFF	TGCGCCAGCAGGGAGGGGGGGGCCGCGGTTGAGCAGTTCTTC
TRBV7-9	-	-	TRBJ2-5	CASSLGPLGGEETQYF	TGTGCCAGCAGCTTAGGACCATTGGGGGGCGAGGAGACCCAGTACTTC
TRBV21-1	-	-	TRBJ1-2	CASSKVGQGCYGYTF	TGTGCCAGCAGCAAAGTGGGACAGGGATGCTATGGCTACACCTTC
TRBV15	-	-	TRBJ1-1	CATSRDPGWGTEAFF	TGTGCCACCAGCAGAGATCCGGGGTGGGGCACTGAAGCTTTCTTT
TRBV6-2/TRBV6-3	few	-	TRBJ2-1	CASREEPNNEQFF	TGTGCCAGCAGGGAGGAGCCCAACAATGAGCAGTTCTTC
TRBV4-2	-	-	TRBJ2-4	CASSQQGNSAKNIQYF	TGTGCCAGCAGCCAACAGGGTAATTCAGCCAAAAACATTCAGTACTTC
TRBV5-6	few	TRBD1	TRBJ1-2	CASSRNRGLGYTF	TGTGCCAGCAGCCGTAACAGGGGCCTCGGCTACACCTTC
TRBV7-2	-	-	TRBJ1-6	CASTEGQGASPLHF	TGTGCCAGCACAGAAGGGCAGGGCGCTTCACCCCTCCACTTT
TRBV12-3/TRBV12-4	few	TRBD1	TRBJ2-6	CASRGQGARPGANVLTF	TGTGCCAGCAGAGGACAGGGGGCGAGGCCTGGGGCCAACGTCCTGACTTTC
TRBV4-3	few	TRBD1	TRBJ2-1	CASSQAPIPGQGGDEQFF	TGCGCCAGCAGCCAAGCTCCAATTCCGGGACAGGGGGGCGATGAGCAGTTCTTC
TRBV14	few	-	TRBJ2-5	CASSQAASGTQYF	TGTGCCAGCAGCCAAGCCGCCAGCGGGACCCAGTACTTC
TRBV25-1	once	-	TRBJ1-5	CASSEQANQPQHF	TGTGCCAGCAGTGAACAGGCCAATCAGCCCCAGCATTTT
TRBV12-3/TRBV12-4	-	-	TRBJ2-3	CASRPPQGRTDTQYF	TGTGCCAGCAGACCCCCGCAGGGGAGGACAGATACGCAGTATTTT
TRBV4-1	-	-	TRBJ1-1	CASSQGHSNTEAFF	TGCGCCAGCAGCCAAGGACACTCGAACACTGAAGCTTTCTTT
TRBV2	few	TRBD1	TRBJ1-6	CASRGTGLNSPLHF	TGTGCCAGCAGGGGGACAGGGCTCAATTCACCCCTCCACTTT
TRBV29-1	few	-	TRBJ2-3	CSVAPGKVDTQYF	TGCAGCGTCGCCCCCGGGAAAGTTGATACGCAGTATTTT
TRBV4-3	few	-	TRBJ1-2	CASSQVVNTDYGYTF	TGCGCCAGCAGCCAAGTAGTGAATACAGACTATGGCTACACCTTC
TRBV7-8	-	-	TRBJ1-1	CASSLRGELDTEAFF	TGTGCCAGCAGCTTAAGGGGGGAGTTGGACACTGAAGCTTTCTTT
TRBV28	-	TRBD1	TRBJ2-1	CASSSPGQGPGNEQFF	TGTGCCAGCAGTTCGCCGGGACAGGGGCCCGGGAATGAGCAGTTCTTC
TRBV5-8	-	TRBD1	TRBJ2-2	CASSSGDRGAGELFF	TGTGCCAGCAGTTCTGGGGACAGGGGCGCCGGGGAGCTGTTTTTT
TRBV29-1	few	-	TRBJ2-7	CSVEDRYEQYF	TGCAGCGTTGAGGACAGATACGAGCAGTACTTC
TRBV5-6	few	TRBD2	TRBJ2-1	CASSPVVLAGVNEQFF	TGTGCCAGCAGCCCGGTGGTGCTAGCGGGGGTTAATGAGCAGTTCTTC
TRBV20-1	many	-	TRBJ1-3	CSAFMPRGRNTIYF	TGCAGTGCTTTCATGCCGAGGGGGAGAAACACCATATATTTT
TRBV4-2	many	-	TRBJ1-2	CASSQVAEVYGYTF	TGTGCCAGCAGCCAAGTCGCGGAAGTTTATGGCTACACCTTC
TRBV12-3/TRBV12-4	-	-	TRBJ1-5	CASSAQGSNQPQHF	TGTGCCAGCAGTGCGCAGGGTAGCAATCAGCCCCAGCATTTT
TRBV9	few	TRBD1	TRBJ2-1	CASSRTGYDEQFF	TGTGCCAGCAGCCGGACAGGGTATGACGAGCAGTTCTTC
TRBV20-1	few	TRBD1	TRBJ2-5	CSARTGEETQYF	TGCAGTGCTAGGACAGGGGAAGAGACCCAGTACTTC
TRBV6-1	few	-	TRBJ2-6	CASSVYTSGANVLTF	TGTGCCAGCAGCGTTTATACCTCTGGGGCCAACGTCCTGACTTTC
TRBV5-1	-	-	TRBJ2-2	CASTQGTLNTGELFF	TGCGCCAGCACCCAGGGGACTCTAAACACCGGGGAGCTGTTTTTT
TRBV24-1	many	-	TRBJ1-2	CATSDLDSRYGYTF	TGTGCCACCAGTGATCTCGACAGTCGCTATGGCTACACCTTC
TRBV6-1	few	-	TRBJ1-1	CASSAGTFGTEAFF	TGTGCCAGCAGTGCAGGGACATTCGGCACTGAAGCTTTCTTT
TRBV4-2	few	TRBD1	TRBJ1-4	CASSPGQGAEEREKLFF	TGTGCCAGCAGCCCGGGACAGGGGGCGGAGGAACGTGAAAAACTGTTTTTT
TRBV12-3/TRBV12-4	few	-	TRBJ2-6	CASTLSSGANVLTF	TGTGCCAGCACCCTCTCCTCTGGGGCCAACGTCCTGACTTTC
TRBV6-1	many	TRBD2	TRBJ2-2	CASSELAGGPGELFF	TGTGCCAGCAGTGAACTAGCGGGGGGGCCCGGGGAGCTGTTTTTT